Presented here are 8 T cell receptor beta chains from one specimen sequenced in a study of blood T cell repertoires in COVID-19. The table came from immunoSEQ multiplex PCR; TCRdb's copy has only in-frame clones and leaves some out. This sample has around 430,000 clones; about nine tenths occur once, and the top ten carry 10% to 15%. What was sequenced was peripheral blood. The receptors were gathered from a woman aged 50 to 60 with COVID-19, enrolled during active disease.

The chain combines TRBV27 with TRBJ1-1; 9 nucleotides align to TRBD1. The CDR3 extends over 14 amino acids. Germline CDR1 reads MNHEY; CDR2 reads SMNVEV (reference sequence). Trimming took 5 bases from V and 5 from J; bases not matched to a gene: 6. The CDR3 bases are TGTGCCAGCAGTCCCGGGACAGGGCGGACTGAAGCTTTCTTT. The encoded protein is CASSPGTGRTEAFF.

The chain recombines TRBV3-1 (or the pseudogene TRBV3-2) with TRBJ1-2; D perhaps matches TRBD1 (5 bases). Germline CDR1 and CDR2: LGHDT and YNNKEL (reference sequence). V gave up 4 bases and J gave up 7 bases, with 10 bases separating them. The CDR3 loop spans 12 amino acids. In DNA form, the CDR3 reads TGTGCCAGCAGCCTGGGGACTCGTGGCTACACCTTC. Its protein is CASSLGTRGYTF.

The chain joins TRBV6-6 to TRBJ1-6, with TRBD1 matching 7 bases. Trimming took 2 bases from V and 6 from J; bases not matched to a gene: 4. Germline CDR1 and CDR2: MNHNY and SVGAGI (reference sequence). The CDR3 sequence is 15 residues long. The CDR3 coding sequence is TGTGCCAGCAGTTACGAGGGACAGCCTAATTCACCCCTCCACTTT. Translating it yields CASSYEGQPNSPLHF.

This clone was observed a handful of times. This sequence joins TRBV2 and TRBJ1-1, with a possible D match to TRBD1 (6 bases). V dropped 2 bases and J dropped 2 bases, with 12 bases sitting between them. The CDR3 contains 15 residues. The germline V gene encodes CDR1 SNHLY and CDR2 FYNNEI. The chain's CDR3 is CASSETRTENTEAFF. The CDR3 DNA is TGTGCCAGCAGTGAAACTCGGACAGAAAACACTGAAGCTTTCTTT.

The chain has TRBV10-3 and TRBJ2-1; tentative D call: TRBD1 (6 bases). This CDR3 has 13 amino acids. Germline V gene sequence: CDR1 ENHRY, CDR2 SYGVKD. Trimming stripped 3 bases from V and 7 bases from J, with 10 bases between. The CDR3 region has the DNA TGTGCCATCAGTGAAGGACAGCCGAATGAGCAGTTCTTC. It codes for CAISEGQPNEQFF.

This clone was recorded once. Here the CDR3 DNA reads TGCAGCGTTGTGGGACAGGGGAAAGCTTTCTTT. It codes for CSVVGQGKAFF. The chain uses TRBV29-1 and TRBJ1-1, with 10 bases identical to TRBD1. The CDR3 extends over 11 amino acids. The germline CDR1 and CDR2 sequences are SQVTM and ANQGSEA. V shed 4 bases and J 9 bases; nucleotides not matched to a gene: 2.

This rearrangement joins TRBV30 to TRBJ1-2; D is undetermined. Trimming took 0 bases from V and 6 from J, leaving 11 bases between them. From germline, CDR1 is GTSNPN and CDR2 SVGIG (reference sequence). The CDR3 loop spans 13 amino acids. Here the CDR3 reads CAWSVHMADGYTF. DNA of the CDR3: TGTGCCTGGAGTGTACATATGGCGGATGGCTACACCTTC.

V usage is TRBV5-1 and J usage is TRBJ1-6; tentative D call: TRBD1 (6 bases). Germline V lookup: CDR1 SGHRS, CDR2 YFSETQ. Trimming took off 0 bases at V and 6 bases at J, with 16 bases between the two ends. The CDR3 sequence is 17 residues long. CDR3 sequence: CASSLVAGAKTNSPLHF. The CDR3 coding sequence is TGCGCCAGCAGCTTGGTGGCAGGGGCCAAAACTAATTCACCCCTCCACTTT.